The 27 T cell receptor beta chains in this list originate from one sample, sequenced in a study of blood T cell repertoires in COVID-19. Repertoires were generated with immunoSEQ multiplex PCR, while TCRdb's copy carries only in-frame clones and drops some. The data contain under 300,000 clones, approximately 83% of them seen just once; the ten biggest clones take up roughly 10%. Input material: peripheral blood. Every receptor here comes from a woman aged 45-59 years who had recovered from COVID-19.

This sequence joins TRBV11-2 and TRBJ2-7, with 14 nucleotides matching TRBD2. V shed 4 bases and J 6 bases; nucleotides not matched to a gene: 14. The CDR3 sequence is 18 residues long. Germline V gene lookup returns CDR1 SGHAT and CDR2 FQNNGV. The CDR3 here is CASSSSTSGGADGFEQYF. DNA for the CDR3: TGTGCCAGCAGCTCATCGACTAGCGGGGGGGCCGATGGCTTCGAGCAGTACTTC.

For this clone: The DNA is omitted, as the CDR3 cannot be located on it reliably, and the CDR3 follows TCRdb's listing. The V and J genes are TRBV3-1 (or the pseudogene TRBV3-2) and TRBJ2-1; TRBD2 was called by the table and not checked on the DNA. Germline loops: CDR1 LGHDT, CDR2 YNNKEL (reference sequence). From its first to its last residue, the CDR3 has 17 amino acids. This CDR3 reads CASSQDFGEGAYNEQFF.

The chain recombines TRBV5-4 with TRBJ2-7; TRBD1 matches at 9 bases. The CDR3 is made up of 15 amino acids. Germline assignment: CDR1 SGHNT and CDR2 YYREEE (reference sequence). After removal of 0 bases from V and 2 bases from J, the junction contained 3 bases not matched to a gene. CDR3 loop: CASSLGGQGTYEQYF. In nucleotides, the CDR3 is TGTGCCAGCAGCTTGGGCGGACAGGGGACCTACGAGCAGTACTTC.

The CDR3 sequence: CASRGGGENTGELFF. In DNA form, the CDR3 reads TGCGCCAGCCGGGGCGGGGGAGAGAACACCGGGGAGCTGTTTTTT. The rearrangement joins TRBV5-1 to TRBJ2-2; 7 bases align to TRBD2. The CDR3 sequence is 15 residues long. Germline V gives CDR1 SGHRS, CDR2 YFSETQ. Losses at the gene ends were 7 bases for V and 1 base for J; bases not matched to a gene: 7.

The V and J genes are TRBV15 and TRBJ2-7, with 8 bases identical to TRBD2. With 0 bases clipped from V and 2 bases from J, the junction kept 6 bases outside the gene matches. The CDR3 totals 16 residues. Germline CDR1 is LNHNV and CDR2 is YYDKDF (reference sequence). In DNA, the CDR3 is TGTGCCACCAGCAGAGATCAACTAGCGGCTACCTACGAGCAGTACTTC. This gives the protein CATSRDQLAATYEQYF.

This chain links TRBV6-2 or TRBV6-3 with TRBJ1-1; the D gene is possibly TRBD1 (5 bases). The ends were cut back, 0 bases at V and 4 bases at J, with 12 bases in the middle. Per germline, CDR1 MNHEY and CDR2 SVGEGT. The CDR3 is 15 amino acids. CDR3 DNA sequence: TGTGCCAGCAGTTACTCGGACAAGGGCAGCACTGAAGCTTTCTTT. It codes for CASSYSDKGSTEAFF.

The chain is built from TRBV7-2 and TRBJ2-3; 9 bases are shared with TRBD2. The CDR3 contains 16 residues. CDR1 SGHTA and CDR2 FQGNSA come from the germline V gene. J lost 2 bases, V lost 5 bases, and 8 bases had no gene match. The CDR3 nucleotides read TGTGCCAGCAGCCACCTAGCGGGAAGCCCCACAGATACGCAGTATTTT. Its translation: CASSHLAGSPTDTQYF.

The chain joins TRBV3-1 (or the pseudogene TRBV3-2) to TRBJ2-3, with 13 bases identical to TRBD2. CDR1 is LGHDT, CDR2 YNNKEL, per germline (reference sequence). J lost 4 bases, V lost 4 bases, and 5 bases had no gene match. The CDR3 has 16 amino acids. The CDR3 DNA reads TGTGCCAGCAGCCGGATACTAGCGGGGGGGCCAGATACGCAGTATTTT. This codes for CASSRILAGGPDTQYF.

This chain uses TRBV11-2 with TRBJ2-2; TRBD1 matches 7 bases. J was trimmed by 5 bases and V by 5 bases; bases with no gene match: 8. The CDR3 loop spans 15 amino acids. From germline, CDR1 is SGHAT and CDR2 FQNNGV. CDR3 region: CASSTRQGRTGELFF. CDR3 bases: TGTGCCAGCAGCACCAGACAGGGTAGGACCGGGGAGCTGTTTTTT.

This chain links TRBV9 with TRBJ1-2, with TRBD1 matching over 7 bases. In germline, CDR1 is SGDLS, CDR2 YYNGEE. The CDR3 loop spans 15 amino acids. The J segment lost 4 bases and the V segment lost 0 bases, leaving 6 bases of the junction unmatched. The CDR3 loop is CASSVGDRAAYGYTF. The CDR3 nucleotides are TGTGCCAGCAGCGTAGGTGACAGGGCGGCCTATGGCTACACCTTC.

CDR3 sequence (DNA): TGTGCCAGCAGTTTCGGACGAGGGGGTCAGCCCCAGCATTTT. Encoded protein: CASSFGRGGQPQHF. The V gene is TRBV27, the J gene TRBJ1-5, with D perhaps matching TRBD1 (6 bases). CDR1 MNHEY and CDR2 SMNVEV come from the germline V gene (reference sequence). With 3 bases removed from V and 6 bases from J, the gap between germline ends came to 12 bases. The CDR3 spans 14 residues.

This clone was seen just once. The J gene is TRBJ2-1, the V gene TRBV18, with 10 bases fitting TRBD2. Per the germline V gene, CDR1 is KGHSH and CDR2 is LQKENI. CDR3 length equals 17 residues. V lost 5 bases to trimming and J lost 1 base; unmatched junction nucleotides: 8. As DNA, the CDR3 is TGTGCCAGCTCATCCAGCGGGGGGGCCGGGTCCTACAATGAGCAGTTCTTC. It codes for CASSSSGGAGSYNEQFF.

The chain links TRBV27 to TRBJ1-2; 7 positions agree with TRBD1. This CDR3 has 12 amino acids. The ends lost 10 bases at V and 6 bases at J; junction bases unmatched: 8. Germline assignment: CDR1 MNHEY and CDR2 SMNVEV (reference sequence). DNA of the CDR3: TGTGCCAAGCAGGGGGGTCCGCATGGCTACACCTTC. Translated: CAKQGGPHGYTF.

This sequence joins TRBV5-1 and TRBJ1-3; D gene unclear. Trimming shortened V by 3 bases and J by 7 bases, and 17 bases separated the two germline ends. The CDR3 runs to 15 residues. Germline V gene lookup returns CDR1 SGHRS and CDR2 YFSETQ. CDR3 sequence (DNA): TGCGCCAGCAGCTCGGGCCATGAGGGCGCGAACACCATATATTTT. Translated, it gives CASSSGHEGANTIYF.

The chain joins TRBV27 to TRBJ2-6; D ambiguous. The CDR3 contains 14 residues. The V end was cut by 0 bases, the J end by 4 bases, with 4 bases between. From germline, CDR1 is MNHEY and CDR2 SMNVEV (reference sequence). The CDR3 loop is CASSLSSGANVLTF. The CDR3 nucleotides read TGTGCCAGCAGTTTATCCTCCGGGGCCAACGTCCTGACTTTC.

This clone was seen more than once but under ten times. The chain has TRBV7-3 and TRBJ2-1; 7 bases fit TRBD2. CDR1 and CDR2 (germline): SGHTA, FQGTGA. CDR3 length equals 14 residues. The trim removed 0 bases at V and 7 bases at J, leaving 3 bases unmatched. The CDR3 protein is CASSLTGGPNEQFF. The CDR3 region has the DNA TGTGCCAGCAGCTTAACGGGAGGGCCTAATGAGCAGTTCTTC. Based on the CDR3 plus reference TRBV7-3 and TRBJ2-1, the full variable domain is GAGVSQTPSNKVTEKGKYVELRCDPISGHTALYWYRQSLGQGPEFLIYFQGTGAADDSGLPNDRFFAVRPEGSVSTLKIQRTERGDSAVYLCASSLTGGPNEQFFGPGTRLTVL.

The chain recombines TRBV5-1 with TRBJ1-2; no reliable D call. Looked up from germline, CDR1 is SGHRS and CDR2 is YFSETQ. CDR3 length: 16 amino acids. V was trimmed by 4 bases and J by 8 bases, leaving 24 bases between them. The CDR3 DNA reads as TGCGCCAGCAGCATCGGGAGTGCAGGTGTGTCGGAGGGCTACACCTTC. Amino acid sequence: CASSIGSAGVSEGYTF.

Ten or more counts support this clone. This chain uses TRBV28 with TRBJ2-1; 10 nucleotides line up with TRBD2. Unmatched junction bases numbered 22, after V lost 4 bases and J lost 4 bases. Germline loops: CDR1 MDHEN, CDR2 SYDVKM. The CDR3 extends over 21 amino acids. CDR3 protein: CASSWDSQGVAGGTWYNEQFF. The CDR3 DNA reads TGTGCCAGCAGTTGGGACTCCCAGGGGGTAGCGGGAGGAACCTGGTACAATGAGCAGTTCTTC.

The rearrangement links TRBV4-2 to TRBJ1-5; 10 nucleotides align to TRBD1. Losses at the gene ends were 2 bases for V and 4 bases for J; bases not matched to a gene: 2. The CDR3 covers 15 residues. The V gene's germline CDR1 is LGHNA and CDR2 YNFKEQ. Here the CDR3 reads CASSQTGQGNQPQHF. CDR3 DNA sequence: TGTGCCAGCAGCCAAACGGGACAGGGGAATCAGCCCCAGCATTTT.

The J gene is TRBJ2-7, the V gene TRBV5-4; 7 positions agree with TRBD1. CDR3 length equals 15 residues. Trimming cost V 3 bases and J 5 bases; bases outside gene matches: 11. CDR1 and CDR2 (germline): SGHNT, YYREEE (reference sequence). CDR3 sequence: CASSSKKTGYNEQYF. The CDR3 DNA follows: TGTGCCAGCAGCTCGAAGAAGACAGGGTACAACGAGCAGTACTTC. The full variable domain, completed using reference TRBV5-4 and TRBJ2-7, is ETGVTQSPTHLIKTRGQQVTLRCSSQSGHNTVSWYQQALGQGPQFIFQYYREEENGRGNFPPRFSGLQFPNYSSELNVNALELDDSALYLCASSSKKTGYNEQYFGPGTRLTVT.

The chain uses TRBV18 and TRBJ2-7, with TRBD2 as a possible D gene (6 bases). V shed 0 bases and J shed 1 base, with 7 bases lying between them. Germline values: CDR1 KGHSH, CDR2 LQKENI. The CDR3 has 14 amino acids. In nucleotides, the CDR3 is TGTGCCAGCTCACCACCGGGGGGATCCTACGAGCAGTACTTC. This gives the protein CASSPPGGSYEQYF.

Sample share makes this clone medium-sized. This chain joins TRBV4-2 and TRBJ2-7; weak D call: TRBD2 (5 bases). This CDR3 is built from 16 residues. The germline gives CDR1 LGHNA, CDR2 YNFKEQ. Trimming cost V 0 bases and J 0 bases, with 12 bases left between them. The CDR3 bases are TGTGCCAGCAGCCAAGATCCCAGCGGAAGCTCCTACGAGCAGTACTTC. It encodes CASSQDPSGSSYEQYF.

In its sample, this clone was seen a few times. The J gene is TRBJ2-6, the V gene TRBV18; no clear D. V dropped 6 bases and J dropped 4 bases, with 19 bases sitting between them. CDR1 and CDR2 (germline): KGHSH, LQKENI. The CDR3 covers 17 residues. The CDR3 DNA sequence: TGTGCCAGCTCCCCGGTCCTCCACTCTGCAGGGGCCAACGTCCTGACTTTC. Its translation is CASSPVLHSAGANVLTF.

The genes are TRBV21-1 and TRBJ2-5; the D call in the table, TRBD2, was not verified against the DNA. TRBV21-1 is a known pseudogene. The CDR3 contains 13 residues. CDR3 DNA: TGTGCCAGCAGCAAAAAGCGTCGGGAGACCCAGTACTTC. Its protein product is CASSKKRRETQYF.

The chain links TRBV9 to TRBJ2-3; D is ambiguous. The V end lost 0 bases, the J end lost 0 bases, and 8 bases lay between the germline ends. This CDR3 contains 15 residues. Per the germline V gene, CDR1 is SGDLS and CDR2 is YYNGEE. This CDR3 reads CASSVGGVSTDTQYF. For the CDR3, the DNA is TGTGCCAGCAGCGTAGGAGGAGTGAGCACAGATACGCAGTATTTT.

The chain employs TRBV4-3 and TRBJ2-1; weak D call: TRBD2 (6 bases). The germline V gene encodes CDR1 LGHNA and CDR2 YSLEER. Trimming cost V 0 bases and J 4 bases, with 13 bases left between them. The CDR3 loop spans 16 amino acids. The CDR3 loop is CASSQDREFRYNEQFF. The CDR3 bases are TGCGCCAGCAGCCAAGACCGGGAGTTTCGATACAATGAGCAGTTCTTC.

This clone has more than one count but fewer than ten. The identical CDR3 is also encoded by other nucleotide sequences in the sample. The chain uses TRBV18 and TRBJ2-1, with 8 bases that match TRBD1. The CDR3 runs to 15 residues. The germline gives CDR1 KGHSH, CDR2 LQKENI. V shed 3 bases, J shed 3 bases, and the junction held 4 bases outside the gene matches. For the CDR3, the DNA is TGTGCCAGCTCACCCGGACAGGGAGGCTACAATGAGCAGTTCTTC. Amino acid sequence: CASSPGQGGYNEQFF. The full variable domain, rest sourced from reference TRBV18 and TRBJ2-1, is NAGVMQNPRHLVRRRGQEARLRCSPMKGHSHVYWYRQLPEEGLKFMVYLQKENIIDESGMPKERFSAEFPKEGPSILRIQQVVRGDSAAYFCASSPGQGGYNEQFFGPGTRLTVL.